This is a list of T cell receptor beta chains from one sample in a study of response to subunit inactivated influenza vaccine. TCRdb fed the RT-PCR reads into MiXCR, producing one record per CDR3 protein. The sample has over 450,000 distinct CDR3 sequences, roughly 13% seen once. The specimen was PBMCs from blood, collected 45 days after vaccination. The receptors come from a man over 45 who received an inactivated influenza vaccine. Both conserved end residues are part of each CDR3. The D gene is left open where the match is weak. The size field is filled for only some rows; it gives once, few, many or a size class.

d_gene	v_gene	abundance	j_gene	CDR3aa	CDR3nt
TRBD1	TRBV6-1	many	TRBJ1-6	CASLRGPNSPLHF	TGTGCCAGTCTCAGGGGGCCTAATTCACCCCTCCACTTT
NA	TRBV6-5	few	TRBJ1-5	CASSYSTGVLNQPQHF	TGTGCCAGCAGTTACTCAACGGGAGTCCTTAATCAGCCCCAGCATTTT
NA	TRBV10-3	few	TRBJ2-7	CAISEYPYEQYF	TGTGCCATCAGTGAGTACCCATACGAGCAGTACTTC
NA	TRBV6-2/TRBV6-3	few	TRBJ1-4	CASTAGTSNEKLFF	TGTGCCAGCACCGCCGGGACATCTAATGAAAAACTGTTTTTT
NA	TRBV4-2	NA	TRBJ2-3	CASSQDRTEGLQYF	TGTGCCAGCAGCCAAGATAGGACAGAAGGGTTGCAGTATTTT
NA	TRBV28	NA	TRBJ2-3	CASSTVGPDTQYF	TGTGCCAGCAGTACGGTGGGCCCAGATACGCAGTATTTT
TRBD2	TRBV5-1	few	TRBJ2-1	CASSLGTGGPLDEQFF	TGCGCCAGCAGCCTGGGCACGGGGGGGCCTTTGGATGAGCAGTTCTTC
NA	TRBV3-1	NA	TRBJ2-1	CASSLSGTDNEQFF	TGTGCCAGCAGCCTATCCGGGACGGACAATGAGCAGTTCTTC
NA	TRBV12-3/TRBV12-4	NA	TRBJ2-6	CASSRLGAGANVLTF	TGTGCCAGCAGTCGGCTTGGGGCTGGGGCCAACGTCCTGACTTTC
TRBD2	TRBV7-7	few	TRBJ2-5	CASGPSGGRETQYF	TGTGCCAGCGGGCCGTCGGGAGGGCGAGAGACCCAGTACTTC
NA	TRBV20-1	many	TRBJ1-5	CSASIIGIREPQHF	TGCAGTGCTAGTATAATCGGCATTCGAGAACCCCAGCATTTT
TRBD2	TRBV10-3	many	TRBJ2-3	CAIMRSGGLTDTQYF	TGTGCCATCATGAGGAGCGGGGGCCTCACAGATACGCAGTATTTT
NA	TRBV5-6	many	TRBJ2-5	CASSWGTKQETQYF	TGTGCCAGCAGCTGGGGGACAAAACAAGAGACCCAGTACTTC
TRBD1	TRBV20-1	many	TRBJ1-5	CSALGQGNQPQHF	TGCAGTGCCCTGGGACAGGGGAATCAGCCCCAGCATTTT
NA	TRBV29-1	few	TRBJ1-2	CGGTSANYGYTF	TGCGGTGGGACATCAGCTAACTATGGCTACACCTTC
NA	TRBV5-6	few	TRBJ1-5	CASSLAGGSGNQPQHF	TGTGCCAGCAGCTTGGCCGGGGGCTCGGGCAATCAGCCCCAGCATTTT
NA	TRBV10-3	NA	TRBJ2-7	CAVGAHEQYF	TGTGCCGTGGGAGCCCACGAGCAGTACTTC
NA	TRBV9	few	TRBJ2-3	CASSVGISGWTTDTQYF	TGTGCCAGCAGCGTAGGTATTAGCGGCTGGACCACAGATACGCAGTATTTT
NA	TRBV4-3	few	TRBJ1-1	CASSQDLGYEAFF	TGCGCCAGCAGCCAAGATCTGGGGTATGAAGCTTTCTTT
TRBD2	TRBV10-2	NA	TRBJ2-2	CASSVGLAGAGELFF	TGCGCCAGCAGTGTGGGACTAGCTGGGGCCGGGGAGCTGTTTTTT
NA	TRBV5-1	NA	TRBJ1-6	CASSLAGLNSPLHF	TGCGCCAGCAGCTTGGCGGGCCTTAATTCACCCCTCCACTTT